This TCR beta chain was captured by sequencing in a study of T cell repertoires in cytomegalovirus infection (dated by TCRdb to the late 2010s). The study in broad terms: Peptide stimulations targeted recently identified HLA-C-restricted CMV epitopes, whose presentation resists viral immunomodulation, together with well-studied HLA-B-restricted epitopes. The HLA type of each donor mattered for the analysis, because public TCR beta signatures pointed to carriage of CMV infection along with the matching HLA type.

Points on this clonotype: Its antigen has not been determined. Base qualities are missing; no much larger clone stands one base away.

Sequencer: Illumina HiSeq 1500. The public reads were run again by TCRdb, first through fastp at Q25 and then through MiXCR, and only productive beta chains were kept. Under each unique CDR3 protein, matching rows form one entry showing the most common genes and DNA. This sample comprises about 310,000 distinct CDR3 sequences, roughly 25% of them detected only once. 13% of the sample is in the top ten clones. CDR1 is given as SGHTA and CDR2 as FQGNSA, both from the germline V gene. Counted from cysteine to phenylalanine, this CDR3 has 14 amino acids. The only DNA kept is the CDR3, 42 bases in frame from the first base. The V end loses 5 bases and the J end loses 5 bases, and a stretch of 13 bases separates them. Study-wide findings and limitations: The ex vivo response was dominated by HLA-C-restricted CMV-specific TCR beta clonotypes, which also provided the single most frequent clonotype in two of eight donors. Cumulative frequency of public TCR beta family members discriminated carriers of CMV infection plus the relevant HLA type in this cohort and an independent 352-donor cohort.

Per the publication, the treatment or condition label means: in vitro stimulation with specific CMV peptide epitopes to enrich CMV-specific T cells. The receptor was isolated from a human donor in good health (CMV status not recorded). Some clones in this sample may be carry-over from other donors' samples. The chain employs TRBV7-2 and TRBJ2-1, with no reliable assignment of the D segment. Sequenced material: cultured PBMCs, taken from culture after CMV antigen stimulation. The sequenced DNA is TGTGCCAGCAGCCCCCGACCTGGTGACAATGAGCAGTTCTTC. Its product reads: CASSPRPGDNEQFF.